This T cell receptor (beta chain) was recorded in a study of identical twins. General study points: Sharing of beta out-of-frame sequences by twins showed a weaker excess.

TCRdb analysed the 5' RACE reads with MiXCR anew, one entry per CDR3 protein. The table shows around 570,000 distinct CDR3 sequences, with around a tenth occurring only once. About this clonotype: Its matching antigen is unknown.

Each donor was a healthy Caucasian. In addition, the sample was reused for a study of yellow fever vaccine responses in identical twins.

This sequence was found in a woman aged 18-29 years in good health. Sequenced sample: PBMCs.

CDR3 in amino acids: CASTALTGAQTQYF. CDR3 bases: TGTGCCAGCACCGCACTTACAGGGGCTCAGACCCAGTACTTC. The V and J genes are TRBV12-3 or TRBV12-4 and TRBJ2-5; 7 nucleotides line up with TRBD1. The CDR3 length is 14 residues. V shed 7 bases, J shed 6 bases, and the junction held 11 bases outside the gene matches.